The 25 T cell receptor beta chains listed next were all sequenced from one sample in a study of lymphopenia after photon versus proton radiotherapy. Profiling relied on immunoSEQ multiplex PCR, and the TCRdb table lists in-frame clones only, not all of them. The sample has around 160,000 clones, less than 90% seen once. The material was peripheral blood, obtained from a patient treated with photon-based radiotherapy. The receptors were sampled from a man aged 45 to 65 with gastric cancer.

A few counts support this clone. This rearrangement joins TRBV28 to TRBJ2-7; the D gene is possibly TRBD1 (5 bases). The CDR3 runs 14 residues. Germline CDR1 reads MDHEN; CDR2 reads SYDVKM. Trimming left V 6 bases short and J 5 bases short, with 17 bases between. This CDR3 is CASRTFQGSNEQYF. In DNA form, the CDR3 reads TGTGCCAGCAGAACCTTCCAGGGTTCCAACGAGCAGTACTTC.

This chain connects TRBV4-1 to TRBJ2-2, with 8 bases matching TRBD1. The V gene's germline CDR1 is MGHRA and CDR2 YSYEKL. V shed 6 bases, J shed 4 bases, and the junction held 7 bases outside the gene matches. The CDR3 covers 15 residues. The CDR3 sequence is CASRAGQGGTGELFF. The CDR3 DNA sequence: TGCGCCAGCAGGGCCGGACAGGGAGGCACCGGGGAGCTGTTTTTT.

V and J are TRBV6-5 and TRBJ2-1; the D gene could be TRBD1 or TRBD2 (5 bases each). V lost 0 bases, J lost 8 bases, and 14 bases lay in between. This CDR3 has 15 residues. Per germline, CDR1 MNHEY and CDR2 SVGAGI. CDR3 nucleotides: TGTGCCAGCAGTTACTCAGGGGCGGGTATCGATGAGCAGTTCTTC. It is translated as CASSYSGAGIDEQFF.

The rearrangement links TRBV28 to TRBJ1-4; 7 bases match TRBD1. The CDR3 has 15 residues. The V gene end was trimmed by 2 bases and the J gene end by 7 bases; junction bases not matched to a gene: 7. CDR1 and CDR2 (germline): MDHEN, SYDVKM. CDR3: CASSLRDKGAEKLFF. CDR3 in DNA: TGTGCCAGCAGTTTAAGGGACAAGGGGGCTGAAAAACTGTTTTTT.

The chain joins TRBV5-5 to TRBJ2-7; the D gene is possibly TRBD2 (6 bases). The germline CDR1 and CDR2 sequences are SGHKS and YYEKEE (reference sequence). Trimming left V 5 bases short and J 3 bases short, with 21 bases between. This CDR3 contains 16 residues. CDR3 nucleotides: TGTGCCAGCAGGACCCTAGGTAGCGGAGGTGACTACGAGCAGTACTTC. Its protein is CASRTLGSGGDYEQYF.

The chain uses TRBV6-5 and TRBJ2-4; D not resolved. From germline, CDR1 is MNHEY and CDR2 SVGAGI. The CDR3 sequence is 15 residues long. Trimming took 5 bases from V and 6 from J, leaving 17 bases between them. CDR3 DNA: TGTGCCAGCAGTAGGGCCCCGCTCCCGGGAAACATTCAGTACTTC. Protein product: CASSRAPLPGNIQYF.

The V call is TRBV28, the J call TRBJ1-1; 7 bases match TRBD1. The CDR3 contains 19 residues. Germline values: CDR1 MDHEN, CDR2 SYDVKM. The trim removed 3 bases at V and 1 base at J, leaving 17 bases unmatched. The CDR3 is CASSFGLQGWVLGNTEAFF. The DNA for the CDR3 is TGTGCCAGCAGTTTTGGTCTACAGGGGTGGGTGTTGGGGAACACTGAAGCTTTCTTT.

The genes are TRBV5-5 and TRBJ2-7; TRBD1 aligns across 9 bases. This CDR3 has 16 amino acids. Germline trimming cut 1 base from V and 0 bases from J; bases unmatched to any gene: 5. Germline V CDR1 and CDR2: SGHKS, YYEKEE (reference sequence). CDR3 region: CASSLYGTGYSYEQYF. The CDR3 DNA follows: TGTGCCAGCAGCTTGTACGGGACAGGGTACTCCTACGAGCAGTACTTC.

The rearrangement uses TRBV7-9 and TRBJ1-1, with TRBD1 matching over 9 bases. In germline, CDR1 is SEHNR, CDR2 FQNEAQ (reference sequence). The V and J ends lost 3 bases and 5 bases, in that order; junction bases with no gene match: 10. This CDR3 contains 16 residues. CDR3 region: CASSFVAGTGWTEAFF. CDR3 nucleotide sequence: TGTGCCAGCAGCTTTGTCGCCGGGACAGGGTGGACTGAAGCTTTCTTT.

V gene TRBV19 combines with J gene TRBJ1-1, with D perhaps matching TRBD1 (5 bases). The V and J ends lost 0 bases and 6 bases respectively, with 14 bases between them. The CDR3 is 15 amino acids. CDR1 LNHDA and CDR2 SQIVND come from the germline V gene (reference sequence). The CDR3 DNA follows: TGTGCCAGTAGTATAGATTCAGGGATTTGGGCTGAAGCTTTCTTT. It codes for CASSIDSGIWAEAFF.

This chain links TRBV7-2 with TRBJ2-5, with TRBD2 identical over 9 bases. The germline V gene encodes CDR1 SGHTA and CDR2 FQGNSA. V was pared by 5 bases and J by 1 base, with 5 bases of the junction left unmatched. This CDR3 has 15 residues. The CDR3 is CASSEVAGAQETQYF. The CDR3 DNA sequence: TGTGCCAGCAGCGAAGTAGCGGGAGCCCAAGAGACCCAGTACTTC. The full variable domain, in which reference TRBV7-2 and TRBJ2-5 provide the parts outside the CDR3, is GAGVSQSPSNKVTEKGKDVELRCDPISGHTALYWYRQSLGQGLEFLIYFQGNSAPDKSGLPSDRFSAERTGGSVSTLTIQRTQQEDSAVYLCASSEVAGAQETQYFGPGTRLLVL.

The chain carries TRBV7-6 and TRBJ2-2, with 8 bases lining up with TRBD2. The CDR3 sequence is 17 residues long. The J segment lost 4 bases and the V segment lost 1 base, leaving 8 bases of the junction unmatched. Germline V lookup: CDR1 SGHVS, CDR2 FNYEAQ. CDR3 DNA: TGTGCCAGCAGCTTAGGGACTGGACTAGCAGTCACCGGGGAGCTGTTTTTT. This codes for CASSLGTGLAVTGELFF.

On this clone itself: Other nucleotide sequences from this sample produce the same CDR3. The chain links TRBV11-2 to TRBJ1-1; D call uncertain. V was trimmed by 0 bases and J by 5 bases, leaving 7 bases between them. Germline CDR1 is SGHAT and CDR2 is FQNNGV. This CDR3 contains 13 residues. The CDR3 region is CASSLDRDTEAFF. The CDR3 DNA is TGTGCCAGCAGCTTAGATAGGGATACTGAAGCTTTCTTT.

V is TRBV7-9 and J is TRBJ2-5, with D unresolved. The CDR3 consists of 11 residues. Germline CDR1 and CDR2: SEHNR and FQNEAQ (reference sequence). The V end lost 3 bases, the J end lost 11 bases, and 10 bases lay between the germline ends. DNA for the CDR3: TGTGCCAGCAGCTTTAACCGTGTACAGTACTTC. Its translation is CASSFNRVQYF.

This sequence joins TRBV30 and TRBJ2-5; D may be TRBD1 (7 bases). With 2 bases removed from V and 4 bases from J, the gap between germline ends came to 20 bases. CDR1 GTSNPN and CDR2 SVGIG come from the germline V gene (reference sequence). CDR3 length equals 16 residues. CDR3 nucleotides: TGTGCCTGGAGTCGGGACTCAGGGTCAGGGGGAGAGACCCAGTACTTC. Protein product: CAWSRDSGSGGETQYF.

The J gene is TRBJ1-3, the V gene TRBV6-1; a weak D match, TRBD1 (5 bases). Per the germline V gene, CDR1 is MNHNS and CDR2 is SASEGT. Trimming removed 1 base from V and 7 bases from J, with 11 bases in between. There are 14 residues in the CDR3. The CDR3 here is CASSEGGTQNTIYF. CDR3 DNA sequence: TGTGCCAGCAGTGAAGGAGGGACCCAGAACACCATATATTTT.

V gene TRBV30 combines with J gene TRBJ1-1; 8 bases fit TRBD1. Germline assignment: CDR1 GTSNPN and CDR2 SVGIG (reference sequence). The CDR3 spans 15 residues. V lost 1 base, J lost 0 bases, and 4 bases stayed unmatched. The CDR3 DNA reads TGTGCCTGGAGTGCTGGGGACAGGATGAACACTGAAGCTTTCTTT. Translating it yields CAWSAGDRMNTEAFF.

CDR3 in amino acids: CSADGATGDMNTEAFF. In DNA, the CDR3 is TGCAGCGCTGATGGTGCGACAGGGGACATGAACACTGAAGCTTTCTTT. This rearrangement joins TRBV29-1 to TRBJ1-1, with 8 bases that match TRBD1. This CDR3 has 16 residues. After removal of 7 bases from V and 0 bases from J, the junction contained 13 bases not matched to a gene. CDR1 SQVTM and CDR2 ANQGSEA come from the germline V gene. Drawing the rest from reference TRBV29-1 and TRBJ1-1, the complete variable domain is SAVISQKPSRDICQRGTSLTIQCQVDSQVTMMFWYRQQPGQSLTLIATANQGSEATYESGFVIDKFPISRPNLTFSTLTVSNMSPEDSSIYLCSADGATGDMNTEAFFGQGTRLTVV.

The V gene is TRBV5-4, the J gene TRBJ2-2, with D possibly matching TRBD1 (6 bases). Per germline, CDR1 SGHNT and CDR2 YYREEE (reference sequence). The V end lost 4 bases, the J end lost 7 bases, and 11 bases lay between the germline ends. The CDR3 runs to 13 residues. For the CDR3, the DNA is TGTGCCAGCAGCCGGGACAATATCGGGGAGCTGTTTTTT. Translation gives CASSRDNIGELFF.

This chain connects TRBV7-2 to TRBJ2-1; 11 nucleotides align to TRBD2. With 6 bases clipped from V and 0 bases from J, the junction kept 4 bases outside the gene matches. This CDR3 contains 16 residues. Germline V gene lookup returns CDR1 SGHTA and CDR2 FQGNSA. This CDR3 is CASRRLAGSSYNEQFF. CDR3 nucleotides: TGTGCCAGCAGAAGACTAGCGGGGAGCTCCTACAATGAGCAGTTCTTC.

This chain connects TRBV4-3 to TRBJ2-7; the D is unclear. CDR1 is LGHNA and CDR2 is YSLEER in the germline V gene. The CDR3 runs 14 residues. V was cut by 1 base and J by 2 bases, with 9 bases left in between. CDR3: CASSQGTITYEQYF. The CDR3 DNA sequence: TGCGCCAGCAGCCAAGGAACTATCACCTACGAGCAGTACTTC.

This chain links TRBV6-6 with TRBJ1-5; weak D call: TRBD1 (5 bases). This CDR3 has 14 amino acids. Germline V gene lookup returns CDR1 MNHNY and CDR2 SVGAGI (reference sequence). Trimming shortened V by 0 bases and J by 6 bases, and 9 bases separated the two germline ends. The CDR3 sequence: CASSYSGVSQPQHF. The CDR3 DNA reads as TGTGCCAGCAGTTACTCGGGGGTCAGTCAGCCCCAGCATTTT.

CDR3 in amino acids: CASSSGTGSPGELFF. Written as DNA, the CDR3 is TGTGCCAGCAGCTCCGGGACAGGGAGTCCCGGGGAGCTGTTTTTT. The gene calls are TRBV5-4 and TRBJ2-2; 9 nucleotides line up with TRBD1. V gave up 3 bases and J gave up 6 bases; unmatched junction bases: 6. Germline lookup yields CDR1 SGHNT and CDR2 YYREEE (reference sequence). CDR3 length: 15 residues.

This clone was recorded once. This sequence joins TRBV9 and TRBJ1-4; 7 nucleotides align to TRBD1. The junction had 4 bases not matched to a gene; V was cut back by 4 bases and J by 7 bases. Germline CDR1 and CDR2: SGDLS and YYNGEE. This CDR3 region has 13 residues. Here the CDR3 reads CASSRQGGEKLFF. In nucleotides, the CDR3 is TGTGCCAGCAGCAGACAGGGAGGTGAAAAACTGTTTTTT.

The chain employs TRBV5-1 and TRBJ2-7; D might be TRBD1 (6 bases). V shed 2 bases and J shed 2 bases, with 11 bases lying between them. The CDR3 loop spans 14 amino acids. CDR1 is SGHRS and CDR2 is YFSETQ in the germline V gene. The CDR3 region is CASSFHRQAYEQYF. The CDR3 DNA reads TGCGCCAGCAGCTTCCACCGACAGGCCTACGAGCAGTACTTC. Filled out from reference TRBV5-1 and TRBJ2-7, the complete variable domain reads KAGVTQTPRYLIKTRGQQVTLSCSPISGHRSVSWYQQTPGQGLQFLFEYFSETQRNKGNFPGRFSGRQFSNSRSEMNVSTLELGDSALYLCASSFHRQAYEQYFGPGTRLTVT.